The rows below give T cell receptor beta chains drawn from one sample of a study of memory CD4+ T cells and cytomegalovirus serostatus. The method was immunoSEQ multiplex PCR; TCRdb's version includes in-frame clones alone and lacks a portion of them. The sample consists of some 57,000 clones, roughly four fifths of them appearing once. The sequenced sample consisted of memory CD4+ T cells from blood. These TCRs come from an adult in good health and CMV-seronegative. The CDR3 runs from the conserved cysteine through the conserved F or W.

V gene	J gene	CDR3 protein
TRBV6-6	TRBJ2-1	CASSDRQGAGNEQFF
TRBV5-5	TRBJ1-1	CASSYRDRKPEAFF
TRBV10-2	TRBJ1-3	CASSEPPYGTGNTIYF
TRBV5-6	TRBJ2-2	CASSSLGQGRRTGELFF
TRBV10-2	TRBJ2-7	CASSEPPYTTIYEQYF
TRBV19	TRBJ1-2	CASSTIRVRKLDYGYTF
TRBV5-1	TRBJ1-2	CASSSGDRSGYTF
TRBV18	TRBJ1-4	CASSPRGGSGATNEKLFF
TRBV5-1	TRBJ1-6	CASSPGQGTSPLHF
TRBV5-4	TRBJ2-1	CASSLKAGAYNEQFF
TRBV7-2	TRBJ1-5	CASSLRVSSNQPQHF
TRBV10-3	TRBJ2-3	CAISVGAGGGGDTQYF
TRBV27	TRBJ1-5	CASKVGQGNQPQHF
TRBV5-6	TRBJ1-3	CASSRTGGSGNTIYF
TRBV6-5	TRBJ1-1	CASIQHPRGDTEAFF
TRBV5-5	TRBJ2-7	CASSLDGVGGEQYF
TRBV11-1	TRBJ2-3	CASSLGTPGDTQYF
TRBV2	TRBJ1-4	CASSVLRAANEKLFF
TRBV30	TRBJ1-6	CACRGEYNSPLHF
TRBV28	TRBJ2-1	CASSPPNPTGLNEQFF
TRBV5-1	TRBJ2-2	CASSPQRTTGELFF
TRBV10-3	TRBJ2-2	CAISEGWGTGELFF
TRBV28	TRBJ2-1	CASSRWAEQFF
TRBV11-2	TRBJ2-1	CASRGDLEQFF
TRBV6-5	TRBJ2-1	CATYWTSGRYNEQFF
TRBV4-1	TRBJ2-2	CASSSPARSNTGELFF
TRBV7-9	TRBJ1-5	CASSLSNQPQHF
TRBV30	TRBJ2-7	CAWSAGSGYEQYF
TRBV18	TRBJ2-7	CASSPGSLGLYEQYF
TRBV2	TRBJ1-3	CASSVGSSGNTIYF
TRBV5-1	TRBJ2-7	CASGQGYEQYF
TRBV12-2	TRBJ1-5	CASRLDGEGNQPQHF
TRBV10-3	TRBJ2-1	CAIRARDEQFF
TRBV7-2	TRBJ2-3	CASSLRGATDHTDTQYF
TRBV5-5	TRBJ1-1	CASSLVGVMNTEAFF
TRBV25-1	TRBJ2-7	CASRGQGLSEQYF
TRBV5-1	TRBJ2-5	CASSPRPDPSGDQYF
TRBV6-1	TRBJ1-3	CASFRDIGNTIYF
TRBV2	TRBJ1-2	CATPDLQALAPYGYTF
TRBV15	TRBJ2-7	CATSRVDSYEQYF
TRBV7-9	TRBJ1-1	CASSLGDTNTEAFF
TRBV30	TRBJ2-2	CAWSGTGITGELFF
TRBV2	TRBJ1-6	CASSVQGTVTPLHF
TRBV6-5	TRBJ1-1	CATRPMTGANTEAFF
TRBV27	TRBJ1-3	CASKQGISGNTIYF
TRBV5-1	TRBJ2-3	CASSRTSEATDTQYF
TRBV2	TRBJ1-4	CASTRRTGSNEKLFF
TRBV2	TRBJ2-2	CASSVLAGGGTGELFF